Listed below are T cell receptor beta chains from one sample, sequenced in a study of monozygotic twins with inflammatory bowel disease. TCRdb re-called the 5' RACE reads; one entry per CDR3 protein, DNA not given. Its listing shows about 43,000 distinct CDR3 sequences. Input material: blood. These receptors all stem from a human donor with ulcerative colitis or Crohn's disease, or a healthy co-twin of an affected twin (not recorded which). The CDR3 runs from the conserved cysteine through the conserved F or W. Each record gives: V gene, J gene, CDR3 protein.

v_call: TRBV6-6
j_call: TRBJ1-1
cdr3_aa: CASVQQPNTEAFF

v_call: TRBV6-5
j_call: TRBJ1-6
cdr3_aa: CASSYQPRDGTPLHF

v_call: TRBV20-1
j_call: TRBJ1-4
cdr3_aa: CSTRLRGADGKLFF

v_call: TRBV20-1
j_call: TRBJ1-4
cdr3_aa: CSARDTIAEKLFF

v_call: TRBV27
j_call: TRBJ2-5
cdr3_aa: CASRPEGRWIETQYF

v_call: TRBV7-2
j_call: TRBJ2-1
cdr3_aa: CASSTSGRLEQFF

v_call: TRBV19
j_call: TRBJ1-4
cdr3_aa: CASGQGWTNEKLFF

v_call: TRBV7-3
j_call: TRBJ2-1
cdr3_aa: CASSPEGSSYNEQFF

v_call: TRBV7-7
j_call: TRBJ2-3
cdr3_aa: CASSQLAGGPSDTQYF

v_call: TRBV5-1
j_call: TRBJ2-2
cdr3_aa: CASSKTGDTGELFF

v_call: TRBV7-9
j_call: TRBJ1-6
cdr3_aa: CASSRDIYNSPLHF

v_call: TRBV12-3/TRBV12-4
j_call: TRBJ2-1
cdr3_aa: CASAPGTGFVEQFF

v_call: TRBV7-2
j_call: TRBJ2-5
cdr3_aa: CASSSGPSRGTQYF

v_call: TRBV3-1
j_call: TRBJ2-3
cdr3_aa: CASSQVLRTDTQYF

v_call: TRBV3-1
j_call: TRBJ2-5
cdr3_aa: CASSFAAGRGETQYF

v_call: TRBV20-1
j_call: TRBJ1-5
cdr3_aa: CSARRTGGMGDQPQHF

v_call: TRBV9
j_call: TRBJ1-1
cdr3_aa: CASSPNRVSTEAFF

v_call: TRBV6-1
j_call: TRBJ2-1
cdr3_aa: CASSELAGGTGEQFF

v_call: TRBV4-1
j_call: TRBJ2-2
cdr3_aa: CASSQSPGQGGGELFF

v_call: TRBV4-3
j_call: TRBJ1-1
cdr3_aa: CASSPRTDRAGNTEAFF

v_call: TRBV5-1
j_call: TRBJ1-4
cdr3_aa: CASSLSAGSNEKLFF

v_call: TRBV7-3
j_call: TRBJ2-3
cdr3_aa: CASSDSRDLDTQYF

v_call: TRBV4-1
j_call: TRBJ2-7
cdr3_aa: CASSQGPGRYEQYF

v_call: TRBV19
j_call: TRBJ1-5
cdr3_aa: CASNEGRRNQPQHF

v_call: TRBV6-1
j_call: TRBJ2-7
cdr3_aa: CASSEGGGAWYEQYF

v_call: TRBV28
j_call: TRBJ2-3
cdr3_aa: CASSFPGQGSDTQYF

v_call: TRBV6-6
j_call: TRBJ1-5
cdr3_aa: CASRPTGGLQPQHF

v_call: TRBV7-2
j_call: TRBJ2-3
cdr3_aa: CASSLVAGPGTDTQYF

v_call: TRBV12-1
j_call: TRBJ2-7
cdr3_aa: CASSSGRTYPYEQYF

v_call: TRBV4-1
j_call: TRBJ1-5
cdr3_aa: CASSLGITDNQPQHF

v_call: TRBV6-1
j_call: TRBJ1-1
cdr3_aa: CASSSTRGNTEAFF

v_call: TRBV7-9
j_call: TRBJ2-5
cdr3_aa: CASSFGTRYQETQYF

v_call: TRBV11-2
j_call: TRBJ2-7
cdr3_aa: CASSLEPSYEQYF

v_call: TRBV14
j_call: TRBJ2-1
cdr3_aa: CASSQVPIRPYSYNEQFF

v_call: TRBV6-1
j_call: TRBJ2-2
cdr3_aa: CASIGTGNTGELFF

v_call: TRBV7-9
j_call: TRBJ1-2
cdr3_aa: CASNPPGTGHGYTF

v_call: TRBV11-2
j_call: TRBJ2-4
cdr3_aa: CASSLDNTAVKNIQYF

v_call: TRBV30
j_call: TRBJ2-2
cdr3_aa: CAWSSRGGELFF

v_call: TRBV6-1
j_call: TRBJ2-3
cdr3_aa: CASRDWGNADTQYF

v_call: TRBV6-1
j_call: TRBJ1-5
cdr3_aa: CATHRGTDSNQPQHF

v_call: TRBV28
j_call: TRBJ2-5
cdr3_aa: CASSLVPAGGEETQYF

v_call: TRBV28
j_call: TRBJ1-6
cdr3_aa: CASRTGTGMARSPLHF